A selection of T cell receptor beta chains follows, all from one sample in a study of blood T cells in healthy people across ages. One entry per CDR3 protein, called by TCRdb with MiXCR from the 5' RACE reads. The sample lists more than 750,000 distinct CDR3 sequences; 25% to 35% were seen once. Separately, the same data were catalogued under a study of T cells of mothers and their children.

Sequenced input: blood. The origin of the receptors is a middle-aged woman in good health. The CDR3 runs from the conserved cysteine through the conserved F or W. Each record gives: D gene, J gene, clone size, V gene, CDR3 DNA, CDR3 protein. D genes are given only for firm matches. Expanded clones get a size class; other rows say once, few or many, or leave the size out.

d_gene: .
j_gene: TRBJ2-5
abundance: .
v_gene: TRBV7-9
CDR3nt: TGTGCCAGCAGCTCCCCACTCCCAGATGAGACCCAGTACTTC
CDR3aa: CASSSPLPDETQYF

d_gene: TRBD2
j_gene: TRBJ2-5
abundance: many
v_gene: TRBV20-1
CDR3nt: TGCAGCCCCTCAACTAGCGGGATAGTTGGGACCCAGTACTTC
CDR3aa: CSPSTSGIVGTQYF

d_gene: .
j_gene: TRBJ2-7
abundance: .
v_gene: TRBV28
CDR3nt: TGTGCCAGCCCCCCGAGCGAACGGGAACCCTACGAGCAGTACTTC
CDR3aa: CASPPSEREPYEQYF

d_gene: .
j_gene: TRBJ2-3
abundance: many
v_gene: TRBV7-2
CDR3nt: TGTGCCAGCAGCCTGACAGGGTTGGAGCGGGCGTACTTCGGCACAGATACGCAGTATTTT
CDR3aa: CASSLTGLERAYFGTDTQYF

d_gene: TRBD2
j_gene: TRBJ2-1
abundance: .
v_gene: TRBV20-1
CDR3nt: TGCAGTGCTAGAAAGCTAGCGGTGGCTGAGCAGTTCTTC
CDR3aa: CSARKLAVAEQFF

d_gene: .
j_gene: TRBJ1-3
abundance: .
v_gene: TRBV7-2
CDR3nt: TGTGCCAGCAGCTTAGCCGGTACACGGAGCTCTGGAAACACCATATATTTT
CDR3aa: CASSLAGTRSSGNTIYF

d_gene: .
j_gene: TRBJ1-5
abundance: few
v_gene: TRBV7-2
CDR3nt: TGTGCCAGCAGCGGCGCTTGGAGCAATCAGCCCCAGCATTTT
CDR3aa: CASSGAWSNQPQHF

d_gene: TRBD1
j_gene: TRBJ2-7
abundance: .
v_gene: TRBV11-2
CDR3nt: TGTGCCAGCAGCCCCCAAAGGGACAGGGCTCTCCCCTACGAGCAGTACTTC
CDR3aa: CASSPQRDRALPYEQYF

d_gene: .
j_gene: TRBJ2-2
abundance: few
v_gene: TRBV5-1
CDR3nt: TGCGCCAGCAGCATGACAGGAGGGGGCTTTGCCGGGGAGCTGTTTTTT
CDR3aa: CASSMTGGGFAGELFF

d_gene: .
j_gene: TRBJ1-3
abundance: .
v_gene: TRBV28
CDR3nt: TGTGCCAGCAGTTCGACTCAAGGGGGATATGGAAACACCATATATTTT
CDR3aa: CASSSTQGGYGNTIYF

d_gene: .
j_gene: TRBJ2-5
abundance: many
v_gene: TRBV4-1
CDR3nt: TGCGCCAGCAGCCAAGGAGGGACAGAGACCCAGTACTTC
CDR3aa: CASSQGGTETQYF

d_gene: .
j_gene: TRBJ2-1
abundance: .
v_gene: TRBV7-3
CDR3nt: TGTGCCAGCAGCTTAAGGGCCCCCCCCTACAATGAGCAGTTCTTC
CDR3aa: CASSLRAPPYNEQFF

d_gene: TRBD2
j_gene: TRBJ2-3
abundance: .
v_gene: TRBV4-2
CDR3nt: TGTGCCAGCAGCCAAGGGATTGGGGCGGGGGGACCCAATACGCAGTATTTT
CDR3aa: CASSQGIGAGGPNTQYF

d_gene: .
j_gene: TRBJ1-5
abundance: .
v_gene: TRBV10-3
CDR3nt: TGTGCCATCAGTGAGACAGTCTTCCCTAATCAGCCCCAGCATTTT
CDR3aa: CAISETVFPNQPQHF

d_gene: TRBD1
j_gene: TRBJ1-1
abundance: many
v_gene: TRBV10-3
CDR3nt: TGTGCCATCAGCGAGGACAGGGTGGTCACTGAAGCTTTCTTT
CDR3aa: CAISEDRVVTEAFF

d_gene: TRBD2
j_gene: TRBJ2-4
abundance: .
v_gene: TRBV5-4
CDR3nt: TGTGCCAGCAGCTCGACCCGGGACGCGGGGGTTCAGTACTTC
CDR3aa: CASSSTRDAGVQYF

d_gene: .
j_gene: TRBJ2-1
abundance: .
v_gene: TRBV7-3
CDR3nt: TGTGCCAGCAGCGCCCGATCAGCATCCTACAATGAGCAGTTCTTC
CDR3aa: CASSARSASYNEQFF

d_gene: .
j_gene: TRBJ2-5
abundance: .
v_gene: TRBV28
CDR3nt: TGTGCCAGCAGTTTATGGTCCGGGACCCAAGAGACCCAGTACTTC
CDR3aa: CASSLWSGTQETQYF

d_gene: .
j_gene: TRBJ2-1
abundance: .
v_gene: TRBV14
CDR3nt: TGTGCCAGCAGCCAAGATTTGGGCTACAATGAGCAGTTCTTC
CDR3aa: CASSQDLGYNEQFF

d_gene: .
j_gene: TRBJ1-2
abundance: few
v_gene: TRBV7-2
CDR3nt: TGTGCCAGCACCCTTTTGGGACGAACAGAGGGCTACACCTTC
CDR3aa: CASTLLGRTEGYTF

d_gene: .
j_gene: TRBJ2-2
abundance: few
v_gene: TRBV7-9
CDR3nt: TGTGCCAGCAGCTTAGGGCAGGTACCGGACACCGGGGAGCTGTTTTTT
CDR3aa: CASSLGQVPDTGELFF

d_gene: .
j_gene: TRBJ2-1
abundance: many
v_gene: TRBV10-3
CDR3nt: TGTGCCATCAGTGATAGTGGCAATGAGCAGTTCTTC
CDR3aa: CAISDSGNEQFF

d_gene: .
j_gene: TRBJ1-3
abundance: .
v_gene: TRBV11-2
CDR3nt: .
CDR3aa: CASRVSAGTGDTEAFFGQGTIYF

d_gene: TRBD1
j_gene: TRBJ2-5
abundance: many
v_gene: TRBV7-9
CDR3nt: TGTGCCAGCAGCTTACCCCCGACAGGGGTGGAGACCCAGTACTTC
CDR3aa: CASSLPPTGVETQYF

d_gene: .
j_gene: TRBJ1-3
abundance: few
v_gene: TRBV5-1
CDR3nt: TGCGCCAGCCGTAACGAGGGGGTTGACACCATATATTTT
CDR3aa: CASRNEGVDTIYF

d_gene: .
j_gene: TRBJ2-5
abundance: many
v_gene: TRBV7-2
CDR3nt: TGTGCCAGCAGCCTAAGTCCGGGGGAGACCCAGTACTTC
CDR3aa: CASSLSPGETQYF

d_gene: .
j_gene: TRBJ2-7
abundance: many
v_gene: TRBV20-1
CDR3nt: TGCAGTGCCCTACCCCGAGGGACACCGGGCCCCTACGAGCAGTACTTC
CDR3aa: CSALPRGTPGPYEQYF

d_gene: TRBD1
j_gene: TRBJ2-3
abundance: few
v_gene: TRBV5-1
CDR3nt: TGCGCCAGCAGCCCCGGGACAGGGGGCCAAGATACGCAGTATTTT
CDR3aa: CASSPGTGGQDTQYF

d_gene: TRBD2
j_gene: TRBJ2-1
abundance: many
v_gene: TRBV7-9
CDR3nt: TGTGCCAGCAGCTCCGGACTAGGGCACGATGAGCAGTTCTTC
CDR3aa: CASSSGLGHDEQFF

d_gene: .
j_gene: TRBJ2-1
abundance: many
v_gene: TRBV3-1
CDR3nt: TGTGCCAGCAGCCATCGACACGACTCCTACAATGAGCAGTTCTTC
CDR3aa: CASSHRHDSYNEQFF

d_gene: .
j_gene: TRBJ1-5
abundance: .
v_gene: TRBV20-1
CDR3nt: TGCAGTGCTAAGGAACCCCAAGGGGTTCAGCCCCAGCATTTT
CDR3aa: CSAKEPQGVQPQHF

d_gene: .
j_gene: TRBJ1-2
abundance: .
v_gene: TRBV30
CDR3nt: TGTGCCTGGAGTACAGTAGGGTTTTATGGCTACACCTTC
CDR3aa: CAWSTVGFYGYTF

d_gene: TRBD1
j_gene: TRBJ1-1
abundance: few
v_gene: TRBV20-1
CDR3nt: TGCAGTGCCGACAGGGGGCGAGGGAACACTGAAGCTTTCTTT
CDR3aa: CSADRGRGNTEAFF

d_gene: .
j_gene: TRBJ2-7
abundance: many
v_gene: TRBV3-1
CDR3nt: TGTGCCAGCGGACCACATGGGCTATACGAGCAGTACTTC
CDR3aa: CASGPHGLYEQYF

d_gene: .
j_gene: TRBJ1-2
abundance: .
v_gene: TRBV7-9
CDR3nt: TGTGCCAGCAGCTCTGGCGGGGTACATATTAACTATGGCTACACCTTC
CDR3aa: CASSSGGVHINYGYTF

d_gene: .
j_gene: TRBJ2-7
abundance: .
v_gene: TRBV28
CDR3nt: TGTGCCAGCAGTGTAGCTGTTTCAGGGGACGAGCAGTACTTC
CDR3aa: CASSVAVSGDEQYF

d_gene: .
j_gene: TRBJ2-3
abundance: many
v_gene: TRBV7-2
CDR3nt: TGTGCCAGCAGCTTAGTGGGGCGGGATACGCAGTATTTT
CDR3aa: CASSLVGRDTQYF

d_gene: TRBD2
j_gene: TRBJ2-1
abundance: .
v_gene: TRBV4-3
CDR3nt: TGCGCCAGCAGCTATAGCGGGGGGCGTAACAATGAGCAGTTCTTC
CDR3aa: CASSYSGGRNNEQFF

d_gene: .
j_gene: TRBJ2-5
abundance: many
v_gene: TRBV7-6
CDR3nt: TGTGCCAGCACCCCGGCAGTGGGGGAGACCCAGTACTTC
CDR3aa: CASTPAVGETQYF

d_gene: .
j_gene: TRBJ2-5
abundance: .
v_gene: TRBV18
CDR3nt: TGTGCCGGCTCACGAGACAGGCAAGAGACCCAGTACTTC
CDR3aa: CAGSRDRQETQYF

d_gene: TRBD1
j_gene: TRBJ2-5
abundance: .
v_gene: TRBV20-1
CDR3nt: TGCAGTGCTACCCCTGACAGGGGGCTGGGCAATGAGCAGTACTTC
CDR3aa: CSATPDRGLGNEQYF

d_gene: .
j_gene: TRBJ1-1
abundance: .
v_gene: TRBV5-1
CDR3nt: TGCGCCAGCAGCTTGGACAGGCTACCGGCCTTTGATGAAGCTTTCTTT
CDR3aa: CASSLDRLPAFDEAFF

d_gene: TRBD2
j_gene: TRBJ2-2
abundance: .
v_gene: TRBV5-4
CDR3nt: TGTGCCAGCAGGGGGTCGACTAGCGGGGGCACCGGGGAGCTGTTTTTT
CDR3aa: CASRGSTSGGTGELFF

d_gene: TRBD1
j_gene: TRBJ2-7
abundance: .
v_gene: TRBV28
CDR3nt: TGTGCCAGCCCACCCACAGGGGGCCGGAGCTACGAGCAGTACTTC
CDR3aa: CASPPTGGRSYEQYF